These 3 T cell receptor beta chains were sequenced from one sample in a study of read filtering for tumor transcriptome and immune sequencing. The library was built from about 400 ng RNA with molecular barcoded adaptors for alpha/delta and beta/gamma chains. TCRdb independently ran MiXCR on the reads; one entry per CDR3 protein. The data show about 48,000 distinct CDR3 sequences, roughly 20% seen once. Material for sequencing was a population of CD138-negative cells sorted from bone marrow. All receptors come from a donor aged 40 or over with multiple myeloma.

As for this clonotype: This may arise from a read error, as a much more abundant clone is one base away. The chain joins TRBV6-1 to TRBJ2-3, with D possibly called TRBD1 or TRBD2 (5 bases each). The CDR3 covers 15 residues. Trimming shortened V by 11 bases and J by 3 bases, and 21 bases separated the two germline ends. In germline, CDR1 is MNHNS, CDR2 SASEGT. CDR3 nucleotides: TGTGCCTGCAATCTCGGGGCTGCAGGGACAGATACGCAGTATTTT. It translates to CACNLGAAGTDTQYF.

A few counts support this clonotype. A much bigger clone sits one base away, suggesting this may be a read error. This chain uses TRBV5-1 with TRBJ1-1; D ambiguous. The CDR3 extends over 15 amino acids. Germline lookup yields CDR1 SGHRS and CDR2 YFSETQ. In nucleotides, the CDR3 is TGCGCCGGCAGCTTGGGTATGGTTTCGGACACTGAAGCTTTCTTT. The encoded protein is CAGSLGMVSDTEAFF.

This clonotype came up many times. The rearrangement uses TRBV28 and TRBJ2-5; TRBD1 matches at 9 bases. There are 15 residues in the CDR3. The germline gives CDR1 MDHEN, CDR2 SYDVKM. After removal of 5 bases from V and 5 bases from J, the junction contained 9 bases not matched to a gene. CDR3 nucleotide sequence: TGTGCCAGCAGTACAGGGGGCGCAGGGGCCGAGACCCAGTACTTC. It is translated as CASSTGGAGAETQYF.